This TCR beta chain came from a study of blood T cells in healthy people across ages (dated by TCRdb to about 2015). At the level of the whole study: In model experiments, template switching captured roughly one uniquely barcoded TCR beta cDNA molecule for every two T cells. To track age-related changes in TCR beta repertoire diversity, the study relied on deep sequencing normalized with unique cDNA molecular identifiers. Two additional independent replicas of 1 million unique cDNA reads from the same blood draw were analyzed for two donors (one aged 18 to 30 and one aged 80 or older). To avoid experimental bias, donors of different ages were spread randomly across the sequencing lanes. The donors were split into four age groups: young (average 16 years), middle-aged (around 37), aged (approximately 60) and long-lived (under 85).

Library preparation used 5' RACE. The instrument was an Illumina HiSeq 2500. The second PCR ran for about 7 to 11 cycles and used a J-beta primer mix along with a sample-barcoded 5' primer. Each TCR beta cDNA molecule received a unique molecular identifier from a template-switch 5' adaptor carrying 12 random nucleotides. Each sample yielded at least 3 million CDR3-containing paired-end reads. The Mint cDNA synthesis kit, primed by a TRBC-specific oligonucleotide, was used to synthesize first-strand cDNA from all RNA. All cDNA was treated with uracil-DNA glycosylase and then went through a first 18-cycle PCR with the universal primers M1SS and BC2_uni_R. The authors processed their data as follows. For normalization, 1 million high-quality reads, each with a distinct molecular identifier, were randomly selected from each sample. Instead of being binned into consensus sequences, reads with shared molecular identifiers were discarded. MiTCR, run with a Q25 quality threshold and the strictest error-elimination algorithm, handled CDR3 identification, clonotype clustering and error correction. A nonparametric unseen species model with Euler transformation was used to estimate a lower bound on total TCR beta diversity. The raw public reads went through TCRdb reprocessing: fastp at Q25, MiXCR clone calling, in-frame beta chains kept. Rows with one shared CDR3 protein collapse into an entry with the most common genes and DNA. It is TCRdb's table, rather than the study itself, that gives the V and J calls and clone size. The sample yields roughly 2 million distinct CDR3 sequences; roughly 50% were counted once. In total, the top ten clones hold around 2.1% of the sample.

Overall study results and their limits: Observed TCR beta diversity per million T cells fell roughly linearly with age, and a significant reduction was already apparent by age about 43. Because the CMV infection status of the donors was unknown, age-related changes in expanded clonotypes may potentially have been confounded. A strong correlation was found between observed TCR beta diversity and the percentage of naive T cells measured by flow cytometry. Bulk unsorted PBMC profiling prevented conclusive comparison of naive and antigen-experienced compartments. Estimates of total diversity based on one million sequenced T cells were considered lower bounds and underestimates. The long-lived group showed more naive CD4+ T cells, fewer expanded clones and increased TCR diversity than the aged group, suggesting age selection.

The approximately 39 donors, aged about 6 to 95 years, were systemically healthy Caucasian individuals from Russia. About 9.6 milliliters of peripheral blood were collected from each donor into EDTA-treated Vacutainer tubes. PBMCs were isolated by Ficoll-Paque density-gradient centrifugation, with at least 7 million obtained per sample. Total RNA was extracted from PBMCs with Trizol reagent, with at least 5.5 micrograms obtained per sample. The percentages of naive CD45RAhigh/CD27high T cells were determined by flow cytometry on a PBMC aliquot from every donor. This clonotype has a handful of counts. Its antigen remains unidentified. There are no base qualities to consult, and no much larger clone falls within one base. The sequence derives from a woman aged 40 to 50 in good health. Specimen: blood.

CDR3 loop: CASSAGVGADTQYF. The base sequence is TGTGCCAGCAGCGCCGGGGTAGGGGCAGATACGCAGTATTTT. Recombination linked TRBV9 to TRBJ2-3; the D gene could be TRBD1 or TRBD2, each one agreeing over 5 bases. V is cut by 3 bases and J by 4 bases, and the space between the germline ends is 12 bases. The germline V gene sets CDR1 to SGDLS and CDR2 to YYNGEE. The CDR3 has 14 amino acids, counting the end cysteine and phenylalanine. Only the CDR3 DNA stays, 42 bases, in frame from base 1. The full variable domain, with segments outside the CDR3 supplied by the reference TRBV9 and TRBJ2-3 proteins, appears as DSGVTQTPKHLITATGQRVTLRCSPRSGDLSVYWYQQSLDQGLQFLIQYYNGEERAKGNILERFSAQQFPDLHSELNLSSLELGDSALYFCASSAGVGADTQYFGPGTRLTVL.